These T cell receptor beta chains were read from a single sample in a study of cytomegalovirus exposure and HLA in healthy donors. Libraries were prepared by immunoSEQ multiplex PCR; TCRdb keeps only in-frame clonotypes and omits some of them. Among 110,000 to 150,000 clones listed, around 75% were seen once. The sequenced sample consisted of PBMCs. All receptors derive from a middle-aged woman in good health and CMV-seronegative. Both conserved end residues are part of each CDR3. The D gene is left open where the match is weak. Size is stated for part of the rows, as once, few or many counts, or as a class when the clone is expanded.

d_gene | j_gene | abundance | v_gene | CDR3aa | CDR3nt
NA | TRBJ2-3 | NA | TRBV4-2 | CASSLQTSLGSESTDTQYF | TGTGCCAGCAGCCTACAAACTAGCCTTGGTAGCGAGAGCACAGATACGCAGTATTTT
TRBD1 | TRBJ2-2 | NA | TRBV9 | CASSPTLRGSGELFF | TGTGCCAGCAGCCCTACCCTCAGGGGGTCCGGGGAGCTGTTTTTT
NA | TRBJ2-5 | NA | TRBV7-9 | CASSRTIGRETQYF | TGTGCCAGCAGCAGGACTATCGGGCGGGAGACCCAGTACTTC
NA | TRBJ1-1 | NA | TRBV5-4 | CASSLPSPGDTEAFF | TGTGCCAGCAGCTTGCCCAGTCCGGGGGACACTGAAGCTTTCTTT
NA | TRBJ1-6 | NA | TRBV18 | CASSASQGLESPLHF | TGTGCCAGCTCAGCCTCACAGGGTTTGGAATCACCCCTCCACTTT
NA | TRBJ1-1 | NA | TRBV6-5 | CASSRGWNTEAFF | TGTGCCAGCAGTCGGGGGTGGAACACTGAAGCTTTCTTT
NA | TRBJ2-1 | NA | TRBV7-2 | CASSFMGGNEQFF | TGTGCCAGCAGCTTCATGGGGGGCAATGAGCAGTTCTTC
TRBD1 | TRBJ2-7 | once | TRBV7-7 | CASSSRTGTGKVGEQYF | TGTGCCAGCAGCTCTCGGACCGGGACAGGGAAAGTGGGCGAGCAGTACTTC
NA | TRBJ2-6 | few | TRBV6-5 | CASSYSEGGANVLTF | TGTGCCAGCAGTTACTCAGAGGGTGGGGCCAACGTCCTGACTTTC
NA | TRBJ2-7 | NA | TRBV2 | CASRQSRDSLARQYF | TGTGCCAGCCGGCAGAGTCGGGACTCCCTGGCGAGGCAGTACTTC
TRBD1 | TRBJ1-5 | NA | TRBV2 | CASKGAGNQPQHF | TGTGCCAGCAAGGGGGCAGGCAATCAGCCCCAGCATTTT
NA | TRBJ1-1 | few | TRBV27 | CASSLSLPGFGTEAFF | TGTGCCAGCAGTTTATCGTTGCCGGGGTTTGGGACTGAAGCTTTCTTT
TRBD1 | TRBJ2-7 | NA | TRBV27 | CASSWTGQGSYEQYF | TGTGCCAGCAGTTGGACTGGACAGGGGTCCTACGAGCAGTACTTC
NA | TRBJ2-7 | few | TRBV5-1 | CASSVVRASSYEQYF | TGCGCCAGCAGCGTTGTGCGGGCCAGCTCCTACGAGCAGTACTTC
TRBD1 | TRBJ1-2 | few | TRBV19 | CASRGQVPYGYTF | TGTGCCAGTAGGGGACAGGTGCCCTATGGCTACACCTTC
TRBD2 | TRBJ2-1 | NA | TRBV29-1 | CSVRGGGDNEQFF | TGCAGCGTCCGGGGGGGAGGTGACAATGAGCAGTTCTTC
TRBD1 | TRBJ1-1 | NA | TRBV13 | CASSTSGTGVMNTEAFF | TGTGCCAGCAGCACATCCGGGACAGGGGTTATGAACACTGAAGCTTTCTTT
NA | TRBJ1-2 | NA | TRBV6-1 | CASSPEAGNYGYTF | TGTGCCAGCAGTCCGGAGGCGGGTAACTATGGCTACACCTTC
NA | TRBJ2-7 | NA | TRBV7-9 | CASSLRGGYEQYF | TGTGCCAGCAGCTTAAGAGGAGGTTACGAGCAGTACTTC
TRBD1 | TRBJ1-2 | NA | TRBV20-1 | CSGQGNGYTF | TGCAGTGGACAGGGAAATGGCTACACCTTC
TRBD1 | TRBJ2-1 | few | TRBV4-1 | CASSQPGTGRKEQFF | TGCGCCAGCAGCCAGCCCGGGACAGGGAGAAAAGAGCAGTTCTTC
NA | TRBJ1-1 | few | TRBV2 | CASSASGSGTEAFF | TGTGCCAGCAGTGCCTCAGGTAGCGGCACTGAAGCTTTCTTT
NA | TRBJ2-7 | NA | TRBV7-9 | CASSLASGGLINEQYF | TGTGCCAGCAGCTTAGCTAGCGGAGGATTAATCAACGAGCAGTACTTC
NA | TRBJ1-1 | few | TRBV5-5 | CASGSLEVNTEAFF | TGTGCCAGCGGCTCCCTGGAGGTAAACACTGAAGCTTTCTTT
TRBD2 | TRBJ2-2 | NA | TRBV9 | CASSGLAGSNTGELFF | TGTGCCAGCAGCGGACTAGCGGGGTCGAACACCGGGGAGCTGTTTTTT